The clone carrying this T cell receptor (beta chain) was observed at least ten times. The data are from a study of glioma-infiltrating T cells. Using RNA template, CDR3s of TCR alpha and beta were amplified with iRepertoire arm-PCR. MiXCR, run by TCRdb on the multiplex PCR reads, gives a single entry per CDR3 protein. The sample records 150,000 to 200,000 distinct CDR3 sequences, more than 30% being singletons. The germline V and J ends were trimmed by 1 base and 8 bases, with 17 bases remaining between them. Germline V gene sequence: CDR1 SEHNR, CDR2 FQNEAQ (reference sequence). This CDR3 contains 15 residues.

Material: glioma tissue, nonneoplastic brain tissue, or PBMCs (not recorded which). This TCR came from a human donor with low-grade glioma or glioblastoma, undergoing nonglioma brain surgery, or in good health (not recorded which). The V call is TRBV7-9, the J call TRBJ1-2; D gene uncertain. The CDR3 loop reads CASSLVADGAAGYTF. DNA of the CDR3: TGTGCCAGCAGCTTAGTGGCAGACGGAGCGGCCGGCTACACCTTC.